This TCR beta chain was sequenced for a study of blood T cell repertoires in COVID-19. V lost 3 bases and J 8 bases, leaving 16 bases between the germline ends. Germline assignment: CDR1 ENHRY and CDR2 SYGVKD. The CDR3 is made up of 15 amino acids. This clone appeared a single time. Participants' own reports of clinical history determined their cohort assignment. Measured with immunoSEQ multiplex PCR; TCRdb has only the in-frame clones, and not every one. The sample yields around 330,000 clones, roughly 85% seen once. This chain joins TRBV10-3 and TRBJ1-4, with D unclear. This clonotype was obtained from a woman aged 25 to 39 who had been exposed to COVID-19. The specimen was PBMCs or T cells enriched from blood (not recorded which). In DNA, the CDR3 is TGTGCCATCAGTGATTTAGCCCCCTCCGGGGAAAAACTGTTTTTT. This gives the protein CAISDLAPSGEKLFF.